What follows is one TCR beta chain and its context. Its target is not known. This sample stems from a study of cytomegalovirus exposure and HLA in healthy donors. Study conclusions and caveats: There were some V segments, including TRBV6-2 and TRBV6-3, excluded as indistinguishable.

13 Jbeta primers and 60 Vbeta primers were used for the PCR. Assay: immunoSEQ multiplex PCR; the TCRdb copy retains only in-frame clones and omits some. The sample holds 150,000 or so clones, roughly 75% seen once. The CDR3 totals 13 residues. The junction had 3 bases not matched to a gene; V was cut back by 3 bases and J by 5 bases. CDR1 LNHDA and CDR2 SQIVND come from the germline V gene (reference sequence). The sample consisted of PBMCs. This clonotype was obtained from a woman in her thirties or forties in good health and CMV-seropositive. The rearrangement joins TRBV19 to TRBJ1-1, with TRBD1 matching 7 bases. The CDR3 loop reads CASSIQGQTEAFF. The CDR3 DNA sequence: TGTGCCAGTAGTATCCAGGGACAGACTGAAGCTTTCTTT.